These 24 T cell receptor beta chains came from one sample sequenced in a study of blood T cell repertoires in COVID-19. Sequencing used immunoSEQ multiplex PCR; TCRdb keeps in-frame clones, though not all of them. In the table there are hundreds of thousands of clones, around 87% of which are singletons. The sample consisted of PBMCs or T cells enriched from blood (not recorded which). The receptors come from a man aged 40-55 years in a cohort exposed to, infected with or recovered from COVID-19 (not recorded which).

J is TRBJ1-5 and V is TRBV18, with 7 nucleotides matching TRBD1. The CDR3 is 13 amino acids. From germline, CDR1 is KGHSH and CDR2 LQKENI. V lost 5 bases and J lost 9; bases outside the gene matches: 7. The CDR3 coding sequence is TGTGCCAGCTCAGAAGAGACAGGGACGCCCCAGCATTTT. Its translation: CASSEETGTPQHF.

V gene TRBV7-9 combines with J gene TRBJ2-5, with 9 bases identical to TRBD1. Germline V gene data show CDR1 as SEHNR and CDR2 as FQNEAQ (reference sequence). V was pared by 5 bases and J by 5 bases, with 6 bases of the junction left unmatched. The CDR3 consists of 14 residues. The CDR3 DNA reads as TGTGCCAGCAGCCGAGTGGGACAGGGCGAGACCCAGTACTTC. Protein product: CASSRVGQGETQYF.

The chain has TRBV5-1 and TRBJ2-5; D remains ambiguous. Germline V gene lookup returns CDR1 SGHRS and CDR2 YFSETQ. Trimming took off 2 bases at V and 3 bases at J, with 8 bases between the two ends. The CDR3 is made up of 13 amino acids. The CDR3 region is CASSLSLKETQYF. CDR3 bases: TGCGCCAGCAGCTTATCCCTAAAAGAGACCCAGTACTTC.

The chain employs TRBV20-1 and TRBJ1-1; D call uncertain. CDR3 size: 13 residues. The V end was cut by 3 bases, the J end by 0 bases, with 8 bases between. Germline CDR1 is DFQATT and CDR2 is SNEGSKA (reference sequence). The CDR3 sequence is CSASNGVNTEAFF. Written as DNA, the CDR3 is TGCAGTGCTAGTAACGGAGTGAACACTGAAGCTTTCTTT.

The V gene is TRBV29-1, the J gene TRBJ2-7; TRBD2 might be the D (5 bases). CDR3 length: 14 residues. CDR1 and CDR2 from the germline V gene are SQVTM and ANQGSEA. Trimming took 4 bases from V and 6 from J, leaving 19 bases between them. The CDR3 DNA reads TGCAGCGTTGGCCGGGCCCCCGGTACTAGCGAGCAGTACTTC. This sequence encodes CSVGRAPGTSEQYF.

The chain uses TRBV29-1 and TRBJ1-2; TRBD1 aligns across 10 bases. Germline V gives CDR1 SQVTM, CDR2 ANQGSEA. The CDR3 totals 14 residues. J gave up 5 bases and V 8 bases, and 11 bases lay outside the gene matches. CDR3 amino acids: CSFTTGQGLYGYTF. The CDR3 region has the DNA TGCAGCTTCACCACGGGACAGGGGTTATATGGCTACACCTTC.

In this sample, this clone turned up a few times. CDR3 DNA: TGTGCCAGCAGTCCCGGGACTAACTATGGCTACACCTTC. Translating it yields CASSPGTNYGYTF. The V call is TRBV5-4, the J call TRBJ1-2; D remains ambiguous. CDR3 size: 13 residues. V was clipped by 5 bases and J by 0 bases, with 8 bases between them. Germline V gene data show CDR1 as SGHNT and CDR2 as YYREEE (reference sequence).

The rearrangement links TRBV2 to TRBJ2-3, with D perhaps matching TRBD2 (6 bases). CDR1 is SNHLY, CDR2 FYNNEI, per germline. The CDR3 contains 15 residues. Between the trimmed V and J ends, which lost 2 bases and 7 bases, there was a span of 16 bases. The CDR3 protein is CASSEMGTSANTQYF. CDR3 in DNA: TGTGCCAGCAGTGAAATGGGGACTTCGGCAAATACGCAGTATTTT.

The chain employs TRBV6-5 and TRBJ1-2; 11 bases line up with TRBD1. The CDR3 is 14 amino acids. The germline V gene encodes CDR1 MNHEY and CDR2 SVGAGI. Trimming removed 6 bases from V and 3 bases from J; junction bases left unmatched: 3. CDR3 amino acids: CASRGQGAHYGYTF. CDR3 in DNA: TGTGCCAGCAGAGGACAGGGGGCCCACTATGGCTACACCTTC.

This clone was counted once. J is TRBJ1-1 and V is TRBV30; D might be TRBD1 (5 bases). The CDR3 consists of 13 residues. The V gene's germline CDR1 is GTSNPN and CDR2 SVGIG (reference sequence). V dropped 1 base and J dropped 1 base, with 7 bases sitting between them. CDR3 sequence (DNA): TGTGCCTGGAGTGGACAGCAGAACACTGAAGCTTTCTTT. It specifies CAWSGQQNTEAFF.

This chain joins TRBV19 and TRBJ2-3, with 9 nucleotides matching TRBD2. Looked up from germline, CDR1 is LNHDA and CDR2 is SQIVND (reference sequence). The CDR3 has 14 residues. V was pared by 4 bases and J by 2 bases, with 1 base of the junction left unmatched. The CDR3 coding sequence is TGTGCCAGTAGTACTAGCGGGAACACAGATACGCAGTATTTT. Amino acids: CASSTSGNTDTQYF.

Only one count was recorded for this clone. The chain links TRBV18 to TRBJ1-1, with a possible D match to TRBD1 (5 bases). Germline CDR1 is KGHSH and CDR2 is LQKENI. This CDR3 is built from 14 residues. V was clipped by 7 bases and J by 1 base, with 13 bases between them. The CDR3 DNA reads as TGTGCCAGCTTAACCTTGGGGGGGAACACTGAAGCTTTCTTT. Translation gives CASLTLGGNTEAFF.

This clone was found a few times. This rearrangement joins TRBV6-5 to TRBJ1-4; tentative D call: TRBD1 (5 bases). Germline CDR1 is MNHEY and CDR2 is SVGAGI. The CDR3 spans 13 residues. Trimming cost V 5 bases and J 8 bases, with 12 bases left between them. CDR3 coding DNA: TGTGCCAGCAGTCCCAGGGTCCGCGAAAAACTGTTTTTT. Its protein product is CASSPRVREKLFF.

This chain links TRBV30 with TRBJ2-2; 12 nucleotides agree with TRBD2. J was trimmed by 5 bases and V by 8 bases; bases with no gene match: 9. Germline CDR1 and CDR2: GTSNPN and SVGIG (reference sequence). The CDR3 has 15 amino acids. This CDR3 is CARGPSGRGTGELFF. CDR3 in DNA: TGTGCCCGGGGTCCTAGCGGGAGGGGGACCGGGGAGCTGTTTTTT.

The CDR3 reads CASSPEAGTYEQYF. The CDR3 DNA reads TGTGCCAGCAGCCCTGAAGCGGGAACCTACGAGCAGTACTTC. The chain carries TRBV5-4 and TRBJ2-7; 7 nucleotides align to TRBD2. There are 14 residues in the CDR3. Germline loops: CDR1 SGHNT, CDR2 YYREEE (reference sequence). V was clipped by 4 bases and J by 2 bases; unmatched bases: 6. The whole variable domain, remainder taken from reference TRBV5-4 and TRBJ2-7, is ETGVTQSPTHLIKTRGQQVTLRCSSQSGHNTVSWYQQALGQGPQFIFQYYREEENGRGNFPPRFSGLQFPNYSSELNVNALELDDSALYLCASSPEAGTYEQYFGPGTRLTVT.

A single count supports this clone. J is TRBJ2-5 and V is TRBV5-1; TRBD2 matches at 10 bases. CDR1 and CDR2 from the germline V gene are SGHRS and YFSETQ. Trimming removed 4 bases from V and 13 bases from J; junction bases left unmatched: 13. The CDR3 has 14 amino acids. The CDR3 coding sequence is TGCGCCAGCAGCCTGGGGCTAGCGGGAGTTGCGGGGTACTTC. Amino acids: CASSLGLAGVAGYF.

The J gene is TRBJ2-7, the V gene TRBV4-2, with no clear D. Trimming removed 1 base from V and 0 bases from J, with 10 bases in between. Per the germline V gene, CDR1 is LGHNA and CDR2 is YNFKEQ. This CDR3 is built from 15 residues. For the CDR3, the DNA is TGTGCCAGCAGCCAAGTTGGGCAGGCCTCCTACGAGCAGTACTTC. This encodes CASSQVGQASYEQYF.

The chain is built from TRBV5-1 and TRBJ2-1, with 9 bases aligning to TRBD2. Per the germline V gene, CDR1 is SGHRS and CDR2 is YFSETQ. The CDR3 is 15 amino acids. The trim removed 9 bases at V and 4 bases at J, leaving 11 bases unmatched. CDR3 DNA sequence: TGCGCCACCCGAATAGCGGGAGAAGGGTACAATGAGCAGTTCTTC. Its protein product is CATRIAGEGYNEQFF.

V usage is TRBV4-1 and J usage is TRBJ2-7; TRBD2 matches at 11 bases. Germline CDR1 is MGHRA and CDR2 is YSYEKL. CDR3 length: 15 amino acids. The V segment lost 4 bases and the J segment 1 base; nucleotides outside the gene matches: 3. This CDR3 reads CASSLGLAGSYEQYF. The CDR3 DNA is TGCGCCAGCAGCCTTGGACTAGCGGGTTCCTACGAGCAGTACTTC.

The V gene is TRBV5-6, the J gene TRBJ2-2; 9 bases align to TRBD2. This CDR3 is built from 16 residues. With V trimmed by 4 bases and J by 4 bases, 8 bases remained unmatched. Germline V gene sequence: CDR1 SGHDT, CDR2 YYEEEE. This chain's CDR3 is CASSPWVAGATGELFF. DNA for the CDR3: TGTGCCAGCAGCCCGTGGGTAGCGGGAGCCACCGGGGAGCTGTTTTTT.

The V call is TRBV19, the J call TRBJ2-2, with TRBD2 as a possible D gene (6 bases). The CDR3 extends over 17 amino acids. Germline V gene data show CDR1 as LNHDA and CDR2 as SQIVND (reference sequence). V lost 3 bases to trimming and J lost 3 bases, with 17 bases between them. Here the CDR3 DNA reads TGTGCCAGTAGTATGGAGGGAACGACCTACTACACCGGGGAGCTGTTTTTT. The encoded protein is CASSMEGTTYYTGELFF.

To note about this clone: At one boundary the junction diverges from the germline segment, which might be a read error. J is TRBJ2-2 and V is TRBV11-2, with D possibly matching TRBD2 (5 bases). The CDR3 covers 15 residues. CDR1 and CDR2 from the germline V gene are SGHAT and FQNNGV. The CDR3 region has the DNA TGTGCCAGCAGCCTAGAGTTGAGGGTTGACCGGGAGCTGTTTTTT. The encoded protein is CASSLELRVDRELFF.

This clone was found once. One end of the junction does not line up with germline, which may come from a read error. This sequence joins TRBV20-1 and TRBJ2-7; no clear D gene. The CDR3 covers 11 residues. CDR1 DFQATT and CDR2 SNEGSKA come from the germline V gene (reference sequence). CDR3 sequence: CSAHLRSRHFF. Written as DNA, the CDR3 is TGCAGTGCTCACCTACGAAGCAGACACTTTTTC.

This clone occurred a few times. The chain is built from TRBV9 and TRBJ1-1, with D unclear. Germline V lookup: CDR1 SGDLS, CDR2 YYNGEE. With 4 bases removed from V and 5 bases from J, the gap between germline ends came to 12 bases. CDR3 size: 13 residues. As DNA, the CDR3 is TGTGCCAGCAGCATAGATCAGGTGACTGAAGCTTTCTTT. Translation: CASSIDQVTEAFF.